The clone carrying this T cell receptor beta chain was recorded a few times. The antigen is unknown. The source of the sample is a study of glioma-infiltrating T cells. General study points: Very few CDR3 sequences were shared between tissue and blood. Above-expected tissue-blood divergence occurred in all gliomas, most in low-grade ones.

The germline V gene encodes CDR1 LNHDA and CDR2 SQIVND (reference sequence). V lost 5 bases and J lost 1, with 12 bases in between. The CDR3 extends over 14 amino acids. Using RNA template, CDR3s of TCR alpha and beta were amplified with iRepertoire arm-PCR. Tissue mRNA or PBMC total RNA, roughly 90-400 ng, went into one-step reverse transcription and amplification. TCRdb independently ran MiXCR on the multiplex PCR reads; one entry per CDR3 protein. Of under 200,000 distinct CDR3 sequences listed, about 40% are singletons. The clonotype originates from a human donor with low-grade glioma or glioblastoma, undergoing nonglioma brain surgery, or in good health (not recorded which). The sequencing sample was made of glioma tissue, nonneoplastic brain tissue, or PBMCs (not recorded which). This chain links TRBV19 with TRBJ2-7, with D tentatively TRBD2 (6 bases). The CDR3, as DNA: TGTGCCAGTAGTTCCGGGACTGGGTCCTACGAGCAGTACTTC. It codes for CASSSGTGSYEQYF.